This TCR beta chain was observed in a study of cytomegalovirus exposure and HLA in healthy donors. Findings and limits, study-wide: Later on, an analysis found that several of the most significant clusters appeared to be linked to common viral pathogens, which included parvovirus B19.

Researchers ran the PCR with 60 Vbeta and 13 Jbeta primers. TCRdb's copy holds only in-frame clones and misses some; the assay was immunoSEQ multiplex PCR. The sample holds some 140,000 clones; roughly 80% are singletons and the top ten take approximately 8.3%. As concerns this clone: Its antigen remains unknown.

The TCR was taken from a woman aged 50 to 65 in good health and CMV-seropositive. Material: PBMCs.

The CDR3 spells CASSTQGLEQFF. CDR3 nucleotide sequence: TGTGCCAGCAGCACCCAGGGTCTTGAGCAGTTCTTC. The genes are TRBV7-3 and TRBJ2-1; maybe TRBD1 (5 bases). The CDR3 runs to 12 residues. CDR1 and CDR2 (germline): SGHTA, FQGTGA. V was trimmed by 5 bases and J by 9 bases, leaving 11 bases between them.